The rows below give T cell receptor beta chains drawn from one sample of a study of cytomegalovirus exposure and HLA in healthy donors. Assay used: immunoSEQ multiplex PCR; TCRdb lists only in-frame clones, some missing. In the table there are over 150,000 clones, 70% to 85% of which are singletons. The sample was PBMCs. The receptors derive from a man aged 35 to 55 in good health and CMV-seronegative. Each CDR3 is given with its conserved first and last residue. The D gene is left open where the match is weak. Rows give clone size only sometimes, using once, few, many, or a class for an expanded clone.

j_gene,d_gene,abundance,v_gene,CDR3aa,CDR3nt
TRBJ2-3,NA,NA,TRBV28,CASSLQGWEDTQYF,TGTGCCAGCAGTCTACAGGGTTGGGAAGATACGCAGTATTTT
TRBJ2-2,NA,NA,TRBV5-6,CASSPQRLSGELFF,TGTGCCAGCAGCCCCCAGCGACTGTCCGGGGAGCTGTTTTTT
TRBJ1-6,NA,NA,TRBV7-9,CASSLEGSGSPLHF,TGTGCCAGCAGCTTAGAGGGGTCTGGATCACCCCTCCACTTT
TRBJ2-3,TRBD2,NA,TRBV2,CASRPGLHGDTQYF,TGTGCCAGCAGACCGGGACTACACGGGGATACGCAGTATTTT
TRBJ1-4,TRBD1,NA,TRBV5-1,CASSLDLDRRDNEKLFF,TGCGCCAGCAGCTTGGACCTGGACAGGCGGGACAATGAAAAACTGTTTTTT
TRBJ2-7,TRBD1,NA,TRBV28,CASSSYLLTGPPLEWKLEQYF,TGTGCCAGCAGTTCCTACCTCCTGACAGGGCCCCCTTTGGAGTGGAAACTCGAGCAGTACTTC
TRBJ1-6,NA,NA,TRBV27,CASSGGYNSPLHF,TGTGCCAGCAGCGGGGGATACAATTCACCCCTCCACTTT
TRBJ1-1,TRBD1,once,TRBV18,CASSPNPGQGTNTEAFF,TGTGCCAGCTCACCGAACCCGGGACAGGGAACGAACACTGAAGCTTTCTTT
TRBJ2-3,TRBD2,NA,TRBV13,CASSSPLSSGVRSNTQYF,TGTGCCAGCAGCTCCCCCCTCTCTAGCGGGGTTCGTTCGAATACGCAGTATTTT
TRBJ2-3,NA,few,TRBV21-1,CASNLRGPDTQYF,TGTGCCAGCAACCTCAGGGGGCCGGATACGCAGTATTTT
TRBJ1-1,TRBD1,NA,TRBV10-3,CAIGETGDNTEAFF,TGTGCCATCGGGGAAACAGGGGACAACACTGAAGCTTTCTTT
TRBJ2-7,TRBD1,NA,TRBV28,CASSGDRGRADEQYF,TGTGCCAGCAGTGGTGACAGGGGACGCGCCGACGAGCAGTACTTC
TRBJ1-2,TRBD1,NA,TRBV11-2,CASSSQGTGGGYTF,TGTGCCAGCAGCTCCCAGGGGACAGGGGGGGGCTACACCTTC
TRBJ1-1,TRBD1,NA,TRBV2,CASREPGGSNTEAFF,TGTGCCAGCAGGGAGCCAGGGGGCTCGAACACTGAAGCTTTCTTT
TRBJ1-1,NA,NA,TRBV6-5,CASSYAEDTEAFF,TGTGCCAGCAGTTACGCGGAGGACACTGAAGCTTTCTTT
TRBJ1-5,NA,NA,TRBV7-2,CASSFGGGAEQPQHF,TGTGCCAGCAGTTTTGGCGGCGGGGCGGAACAGCCCCAGCATTTT
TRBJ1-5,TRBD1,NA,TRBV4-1,CASSQAPGQDNQPQHF,TGCGCCAGCAGCCAAGCTCCGGGACAGGACAATCAGCCCCAGCATTTT
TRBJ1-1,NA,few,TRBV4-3,CASSQTENTEAFF,TGCGCCAGCAGCCAGACAGAAAACACTGAAGCTTTCTTT
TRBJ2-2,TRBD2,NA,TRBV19,CASSIGLDFGELFF,TGTGCCAGTAGTATTGGACTAGACTTCGGGGAGCTGTTTTTT
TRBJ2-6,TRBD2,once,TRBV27,CASSLRGLAGDKSGANVLTF,TGTGCCAGCAGTTTACGTGGGCTAGCGGGGGATAAATCTGGGGCCAACGTCCTGACTTTC
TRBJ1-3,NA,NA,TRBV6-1,CASSEGATYGNTIYF,TGTGCCAGCAGTGAAGGGGCGACCTATGGAAACACCATATATTTT
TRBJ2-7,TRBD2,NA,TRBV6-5,CASSYGGTSGTREQYF,TGTGCCAGCAGTTACGGTGGGACTAGCGGTACGCGGGAGCAGTACTTC
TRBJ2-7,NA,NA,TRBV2,CASKGAGRYEQYF,TGTGCCAGCAAAGGGGCAGGCCGGTACGAGCAGTACTTC
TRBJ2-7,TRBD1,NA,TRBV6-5,CASSHPTGVHEQYF,TGTGCCAGCAGTCATCCGACAGGGGTACACGAGCAGTACTTC
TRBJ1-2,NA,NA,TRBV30,CAWSAREPPGTF,TGTGCCTGGAGTGCGAGGGAGCCCCCCGGAACCTTC
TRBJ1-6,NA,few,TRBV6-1,CASSVVLGGNSPLHF,TGTGCCAGCAGTGTAGTTTTGGGGGGTAATTCACCCCTCCACTTT
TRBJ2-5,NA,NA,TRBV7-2,CASSSRVVETQYF,TGTGCCAGCAGCTCTCGGGTTGTGGAGACCCAGTACTTC
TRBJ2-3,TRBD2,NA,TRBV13,CASSPPQGRLATDTQYF,TGTGCCAGCAGCCCTCCCCAGGGCCGACTAGCAACAGATACGCAGTATTTT
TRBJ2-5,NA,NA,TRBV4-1,CASSQDLASRGETQYF,TGCGCCAGCAGCCAAGATTTGGCTAGCCGTGGGGAGACCCAGTACTTC
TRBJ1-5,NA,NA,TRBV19,CASSIVTGPNQPQHF,TGTGCCAGTAGTATAGTAACAGGCCCCAATCAGCCCCAGCATTTT
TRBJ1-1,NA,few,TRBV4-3,CASSQSGVTEAFF,TGCGCCAGCAGCCAATCGGGGGTCACTGAAGCTTTCTTT
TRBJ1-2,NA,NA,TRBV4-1,CASSQGTATPSYDYTF,TGCGCCAGCAGCCAAGGGACTGCAACCCCATCCTATGACTACACCTTC
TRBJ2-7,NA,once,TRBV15,CATSTDEQYF,TGTGCCACCAGCACCGACGAGCAGTACTTC
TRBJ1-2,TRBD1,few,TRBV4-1,CASSQTGDYGYTF,TGCGCCAGCAGCCAGACAGGGGATTATGGCTACACCTTC
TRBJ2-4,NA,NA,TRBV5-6,CASSWAGAKNIQYF,TGTGCCAGCAGCTGGGCAGGGGCCAAAAACATTCAGTACTTC
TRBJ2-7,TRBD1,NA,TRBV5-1,CASSVGTGGYEQYF,TGCGCCAGCAGCGTAGGGACAGGTGGCTACGAGCAGTACTTC
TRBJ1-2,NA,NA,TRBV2,CASSESGYGYTF,TGTGCCAGCAGTGAATCAGGGTATGGCTACACCTTC
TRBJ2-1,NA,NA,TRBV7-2,CASSLIPSNEQFF,TGTGCCAGCAGCTTAATCCCTAGCAATGAGCAGTTCTTC
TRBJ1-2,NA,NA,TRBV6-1,CASIQGFNYGYTF,TGTGCCAGCATCCAGGGATTCAACTATGGCTACACCTTC
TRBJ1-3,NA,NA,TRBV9,CASMEDSGNTIYF,TGTGCCAGCATGGAGGACTCTGGAAACACCATATATTTT
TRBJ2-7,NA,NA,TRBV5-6,CASSLTGSSVEQYF,TGTGCCAGCAGCTTGACAGGGAGTTCGGTCGAGCAGTACTTC
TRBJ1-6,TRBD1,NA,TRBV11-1,CASSFGTENSPLHF,TGTGCCAGCAGTTTCGGGACAGAAAATTCACCCCTCCACTTT
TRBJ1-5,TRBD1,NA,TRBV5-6,CASSLGADRASNQPQHF,TGTGCCAGCAGCTTGGGAGCCGACAGGGCTAGCAATCAGCCCCAGCATTTT
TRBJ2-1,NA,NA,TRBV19,CASRLYNEQFF,TGTGCCAGTAGACTCTACAATGAGCAGTTCTTC
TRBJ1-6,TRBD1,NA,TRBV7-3,CASSLGTANNSPLHF,TGTGCCAGCAGCTTAGGGACAGCGAATAATTCACCCCTCCACTTT
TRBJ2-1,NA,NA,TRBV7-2,CASSLGTGEQFF,TGTGCCAGCAGCTTAGGTACAGGGGAGCAGTTCTTC
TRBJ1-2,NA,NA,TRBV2,CASSEGRGNYGYTF,TGTGCCAGCAGTGAAGGTAGAGGGAACTATGGCTACACCTTC
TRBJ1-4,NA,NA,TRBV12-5,CASGLVQGRLMEKLFF,TGTGCTAGTGGTTTGGTACAGGGCCGGCTTATGGAAAAACTGTTTTTT
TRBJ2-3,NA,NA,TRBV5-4,CASSLVGGGADTQYF,TGTGCCAGCAGCTTGGTAGGCGGGGGCGCAGATACGCAGTATTTT
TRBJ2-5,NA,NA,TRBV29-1,CSVDTTGREETQYF,TGCAGCGTCGATACCACAGGGAGGGAAGAGACCCAGTACTTC
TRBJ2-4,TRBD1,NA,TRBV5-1,CASSPGQPLAKNIQYF,TGCGCCAGCAGCCCGGGACAGCCTCTAGCCAAAAACATTCAGTACTTC
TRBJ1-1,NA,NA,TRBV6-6,CAETDSMNTEAFF,TGTGCTGAAACTGACAGTATGAACACTGAAGCTTTCTTT
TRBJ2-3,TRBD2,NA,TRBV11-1,CASSLRGSGGATDTQYF,TGTGCCAGCAGCTTAAGGGGTAGCGGGGGGGCGACAGATACGCAGTATTTT
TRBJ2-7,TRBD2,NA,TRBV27,CASSPRGGTSYEQYF,TGTGCCAGCAGTCCACGGGGGGGTACCTCCTACGAGCAGTACTTC
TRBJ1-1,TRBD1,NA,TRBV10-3,CAISAKTGTGFLAFF,TGTGCCATCAGTGCGAAGACAGGGACAGGCTTCTTAGCTTTCTTT